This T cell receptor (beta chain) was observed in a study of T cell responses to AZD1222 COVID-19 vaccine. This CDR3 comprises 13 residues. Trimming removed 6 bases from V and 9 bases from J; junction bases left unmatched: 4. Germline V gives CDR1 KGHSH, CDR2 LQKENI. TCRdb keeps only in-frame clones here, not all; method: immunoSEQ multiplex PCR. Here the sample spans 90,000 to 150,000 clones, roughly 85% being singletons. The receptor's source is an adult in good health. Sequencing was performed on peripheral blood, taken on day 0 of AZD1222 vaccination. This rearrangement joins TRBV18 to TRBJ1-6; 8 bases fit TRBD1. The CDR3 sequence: CASSAGGGSPLHF. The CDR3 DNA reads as TGTGCCAGCTCGGCAGGGGGCGGTTCACCCCTCCACTTT.